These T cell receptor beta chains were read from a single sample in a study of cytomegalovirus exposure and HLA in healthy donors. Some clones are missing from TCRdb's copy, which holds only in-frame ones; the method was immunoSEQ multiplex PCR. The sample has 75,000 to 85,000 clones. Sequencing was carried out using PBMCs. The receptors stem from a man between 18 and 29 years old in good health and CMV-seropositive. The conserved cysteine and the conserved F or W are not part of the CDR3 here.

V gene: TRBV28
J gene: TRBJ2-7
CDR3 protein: ASSLDSYEQY

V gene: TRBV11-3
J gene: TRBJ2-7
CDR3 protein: ASSPTGLMNEQY

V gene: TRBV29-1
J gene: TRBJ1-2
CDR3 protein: SVALQGKNYGYT

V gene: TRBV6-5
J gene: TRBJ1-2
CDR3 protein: ASSGREQGARGYT

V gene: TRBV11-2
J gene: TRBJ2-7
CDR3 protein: ASSGEPSYEQY

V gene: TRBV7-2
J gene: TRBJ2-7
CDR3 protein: ASSSTSGRSYEQY

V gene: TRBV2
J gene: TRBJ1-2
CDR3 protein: ASTLGWTNWDGYT

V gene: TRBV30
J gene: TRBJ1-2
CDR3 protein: AWSSGLRGYT

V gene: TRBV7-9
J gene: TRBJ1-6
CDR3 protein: ASSFDQRRSPLH

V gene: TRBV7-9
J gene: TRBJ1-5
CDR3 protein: ASSSKGGDLYSNQPQH

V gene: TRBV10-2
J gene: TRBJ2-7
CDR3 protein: ASQGLAGAYEQY

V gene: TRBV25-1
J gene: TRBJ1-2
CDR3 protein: ASTGEWSYGYT

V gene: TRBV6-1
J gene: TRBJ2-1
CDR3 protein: ASSEVGGHNEQF

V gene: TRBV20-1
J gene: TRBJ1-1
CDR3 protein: SARGSLKAF

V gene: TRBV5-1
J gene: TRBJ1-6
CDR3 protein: ASSSEPLKTGSPLH

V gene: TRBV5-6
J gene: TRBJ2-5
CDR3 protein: ASSSDRGETQY

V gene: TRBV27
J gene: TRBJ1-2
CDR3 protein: ASRQEDSNYGYT

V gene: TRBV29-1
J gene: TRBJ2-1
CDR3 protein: SVDAGAAYNEQF

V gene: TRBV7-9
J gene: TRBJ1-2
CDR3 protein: ASSSRGGYGYT

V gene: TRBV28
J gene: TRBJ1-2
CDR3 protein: ASSLRPDRAYGYT

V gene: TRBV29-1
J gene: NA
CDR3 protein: SVRYAGPSYEQY

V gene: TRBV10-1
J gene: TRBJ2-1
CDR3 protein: ASSEVPTSNNEQF

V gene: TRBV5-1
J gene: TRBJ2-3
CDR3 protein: ASSFRGTGGGSTDTQY

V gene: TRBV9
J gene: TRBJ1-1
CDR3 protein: ASSVGAASNTEAF

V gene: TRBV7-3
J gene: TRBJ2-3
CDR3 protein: ASSLSGLATDTQY

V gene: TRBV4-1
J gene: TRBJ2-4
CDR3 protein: ASSQDRGRGSKNIQY

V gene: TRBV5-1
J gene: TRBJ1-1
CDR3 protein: ASSLVRGSTEAF

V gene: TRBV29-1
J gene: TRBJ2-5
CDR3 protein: SVDPRGIRETQY

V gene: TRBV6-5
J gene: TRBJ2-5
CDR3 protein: ASSSRRGSQETQY

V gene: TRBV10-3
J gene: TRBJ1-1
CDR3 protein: AIQQGRSAF

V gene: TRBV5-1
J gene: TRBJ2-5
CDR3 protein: ASSIGQGAETQY

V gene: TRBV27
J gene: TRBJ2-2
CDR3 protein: ASSQDSGTLTGELF

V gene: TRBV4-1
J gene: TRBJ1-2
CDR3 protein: ASSQPQVYYGYT

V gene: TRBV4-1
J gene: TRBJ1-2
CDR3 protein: ASSQVVGQDYGYT

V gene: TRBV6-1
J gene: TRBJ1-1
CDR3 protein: ASSDRFMNTEAF

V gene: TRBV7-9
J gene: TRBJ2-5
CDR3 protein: ASSPQQETQY

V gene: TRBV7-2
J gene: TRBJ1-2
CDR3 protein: ASFRDRGNYGYT

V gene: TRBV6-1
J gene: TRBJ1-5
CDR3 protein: ASSEGQGENQPQH

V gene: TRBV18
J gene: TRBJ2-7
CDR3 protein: ASSSGTEDEQY

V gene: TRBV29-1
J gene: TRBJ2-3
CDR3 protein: SGQLAGGRKHSTDTQY

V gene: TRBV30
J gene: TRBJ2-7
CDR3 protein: AWSPSGVEQY

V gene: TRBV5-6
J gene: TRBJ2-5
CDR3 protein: ASGKSDGGLSQY

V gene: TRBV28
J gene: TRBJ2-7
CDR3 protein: ASSSGRGYEQY